This section outlines one TCR beta chain sequence together with its context. Its antigen is unidentified. The V end was cut by 8 bases, the J end by 4 bases, with 12 bases between. The CDR3 covers 12 residues. Germline assignment: CDR1 KGHSH and CDR2 LQKENI. These data originate in a study of cytotoxic CD8 clonotypes in ibrutinib-treated CLL. About the study: After treatment lasting a median roughly eleven months, range 6 to 36, response samples were collected.

General study findings and limits: At baseline, clonality was higher than in age-matched healthy donors and correlated with CD8+ counts. Clonality went higher at ibrutinib response and then dropped back toward baseline at progression.

The data were produced by immunoSEQ multiplex PCR, yet TCRdb's version contains in-frame clones alone and is incomplete. The sample has roughly 170,000 clones, 84% seen once; the top ten hold about 5%. This receptor was taken from a human donor with chronic lymphocytic leukemia. The sample in question was PBMCs, obtained after 24 months of ibrutinib treatment. The chain links TRBV18 to TRBJ2-7, with a weak D call TRBD2 (7 bases). CDR3 coding DNA: TGTGCCAGCGCCGGGGGGCAGTACGAGCAGTACTTC. It codes for CASAGGQYEQYF.